This T cell receptor (beta chain) was sequenced in a study of regulatory dendritic cells for organ transplantation. CDR1 and CDR2 (germline): SGDLS, YYNGEE. The CDR3 has 15 amino acids. The V segment lost 4 bases and the J segment 0 bases; nucleotides outside the gene matches: 7. The repertoire was sequenced with immunoSEQ multiplex PCR; TCRdb's copy has only in-frame clones and lacks some. Of 25,000 to 35,000 clones listed, 82% were seen once; the top ten hold over 0.35%. The sequence came from a human donor in good health. The sequencing input was naive CD8+ T cells from blood. Subset in this sample: CD45RA+ naive T cells. The V gene is TRBV9, the J gene TRBJ2-7, with 7 bases lining up with TRBD1. CDR3 in DNA: TGTGCCAGCAGCCCCGGACAGGTTCCCTCCTACGAGCAGTACTTC. It encodes CASSPGQVPSYEQYF.